A single T cell receptor (beta chain) is shown here with its context. The sample belongs to a study of blood T cell repertoires in COVID-19. Across the whole study: Sites across the United States, Italy and Spain contributed samples from acute and convalescent COVID-19.

Using immunoSEQ multiplex PCR, the repertoire was profiled, and TCRdb retains in-frame clones only, with some absent. The sample yields over 100,000 clones, approximately 88% seen once. The germline gives CDR1 WSHSY, CDR2 SAAADI. This CDR3 has 16 residues. After removal of 6 bases from V and 4 bases from J, the junction contained 7 bases not matched to a gene. Specimen: peripheral blood. The chain is built from TRBV10-2 and TRBJ2-3; 13 nucleotides agree with TRBD2. This sequence was found in a man in his forties or fifties with acute or convalescent COVID-19. CDR3 bases: TGCGCCAGCAGCCGAGGACTAGCGGGAGAGGCAGATACGCAGTATTTT. As protein: CASSRGLAGEADTQYF.